The 10 T cell receptor beta chains below all came from one sample that was sequenced in a study of CD8 T cells in ankylosing spondylitis (dated by TCRdb to about 2017). The library relied on 5' RACE. Instrument on record: Illumina HiSeq 2500. Using fastp at Q25 and MiXCR, TCRdb reprocessed the public reads and kept productive beta chains. Merged by CDR3 protein, the rows form single entries marked with the most common genes and DNA. Here the sample has some 95,000 distinct CDR3 sequences; 8.8% occur a single time. The ten largest clones add up to 5.1% of the sample. The sequenced sample was blood, either unsorted or a sorted T cell fraction (not recorded which). The receptor source for this set is a male donor with ankylosing spondylitis or in good health (not recorded which).

This clonotype occurred many times. V usage is TRBV7-8 and J usage is TRBJ2-1, with a possible D match to TRBD2 (5 bases). CDR1 is SGHVS, CDR2 FQNEAQ, per germline. The CDR3 has 13 amino acids. V was clipped by 5 bases and J by 5 bases, with 10 bases between them. Written as DNA, the CDR3 is TGTGCCAGCAGCACGGACTTAAACAATGAGCAGTTCTTC. This encodes CASSTDLNNEQFF.

This clonotype has only a few counts. The chain has TRBV29-1 and TRBJ1-2, with 7 bases matching TRBD1. J gave up 2 bases and V 6 bases, and 9 bases lay outside the gene matches. There are 14 residues in the CDR3. The V gene's germline CDR1 is SQVTM and CDR2 ANQGSEA. The CDR3 is CSVQPTGANYGYTF. The DNA of the CDR3 is TGCAGCGTCCAACCCACAGGGGCGAACTATGGCTACACCTTC.

The sample holds a few counts of this clonotype. Here the CDR3 DNA reads TGTGCCAGCAGTCCACAGGGGGCCCCCTACGAGCAGTACTTC. As protein: CASSPQGAPYEQYF. The gene calls are TRBV28 and TRBJ2-7; 9 bases fit TRBD1. The CDR3 runs 14 residues. J lost 2 bases, V lost 5 bases, and 4 bases had no gene match. Germline CDR1 MDHEN, CDR2 SYDVKM.

In its sample, this clonotype was seen many times. The rearrangement links TRBV2 to TRBJ2-1, with D perhaps being TRBD1 or TRBD2 (5 bases each). The germline CDR1 and CDR2 sequences are SNHLY and FYNNEI. V was pared by 4 bases and J by 9 bases, with 19 bases between. This CDR3 comprises 15 residues. The CDR3 DNA reads TGTGCCAGCAGTGGTATGACGGGGCGAGGCATTGAGCAGTTCTTC. Translated: CASSGMTGRGIEQFF.

This clonotype was detected many times. This chain links TRBV29-1 with TRBJ2-5; no clear D gene. The CDR3 is 14 residues long. Germline lookup yields CDR1 SQVTM and CDR2 ANQGSEA. The V end was cut by 1 base, the J end by 0 bases, with 9 bases between. CDR3 sequence reads: CSVEGMAYQETQYF. In DNA, the CDR3 is TGCAGCGTTGAAGGCATGGCTTACCAAGAGACCCAGTACTTC.

This clonotype has a count of ten or more. The chain carries TRBV12-3 or TRBV12-4 and TRBJ2-5; 7 bases line up with TRBD1. V gave up 6 bases and J gave up 1 base; unmatched junction bases: 8. The CDR3 is 15 residues long. CDR3 sequence: CASSVGQRSQETQYF. The CDR3 coding sequence is TGTGCCAGCAGCGTGGGACAGAGATCCCAAGAGACCCAGTACTTC.

This clonotype has a count of ten or more. The chain's CDR3 is CASSHRVFLPGEDNEKLFF. The CDR3 DNA is TGTGCCAGCAGCCACAGGGTTTTCCTACCCGGTGAGGATAATGAAAAACTGTTTTTT. J is TRBJ1-4 and V is TRBV5-6, with D possibly TRBD1 on 6 matching bases. CDR3 length: 19 amino acids. The V gene lost 4 bases and the J gene lost 4 bases, with 26 bases spanning the gap. The germline V gene encodes CDR1 SGHDT and CDR2 YYEEEE.

This clonotype was detected many times. This chain uses TRBV6-5 with TRBJ1-1, with D uncertain. The CDR3 is 12 residues long. Per the germline V gene, CDR1 is MNHEY and CDR2 is SVGAGI. The ends were cut back, 7 bases at V and 6 bases at J, with 12 bases in the middle. DNA for the CDR3: TGTGCCAGCACTATCTGGAAGCCTGAAGCTTTCTTT. It is translated as CASTIWKPEAFF.

Comment on this clonotype: With a much larger clone just one base away, this may be a read error. The V call is TRBV20-1, the J call TRBJ2-3, with D hard to call. The CDR3 spans 13 residues. Germline V lookup: CDR1 DFQATT, CDR2 SNEGSKA (reference sequence). V lost 6 bases and J lost 6, with 16 bases in between. In DNA, the CDR3 is TGCAGTGCGTTGGTTAGGGTGTTGGATACGCAGTATTTT. It yields the protein CSALVRVLDTQYF.

This clonotype occurred many times. V gene TRBV20-1 combines with J gene TRBJ2-1, with TRBD1 identical over 8 bases. Germline V gene lookup returns CDR1 DFQATT and CDR2 SNEGSKA (reference sequence). The CDR3 is 15 residues long. The junction had 10 bases not matched to a gene; V was cut back by 6 bases and J by 3 bases. As DNA, the CDR3 is TGCAGTGCCGTAGGCGGACAGGGTGACTACAATGAGCAGTTCTTC. This encodes CSAVGGQGDYNEQFF.